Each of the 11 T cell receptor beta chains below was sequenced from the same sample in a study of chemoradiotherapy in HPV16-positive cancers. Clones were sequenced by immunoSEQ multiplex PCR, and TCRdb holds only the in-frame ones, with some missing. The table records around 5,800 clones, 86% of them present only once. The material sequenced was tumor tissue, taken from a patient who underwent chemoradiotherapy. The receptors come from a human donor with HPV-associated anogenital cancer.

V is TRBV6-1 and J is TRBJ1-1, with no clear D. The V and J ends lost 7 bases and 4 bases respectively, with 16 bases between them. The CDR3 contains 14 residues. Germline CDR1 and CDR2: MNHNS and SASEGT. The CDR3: CASIRDPSLTEAFF. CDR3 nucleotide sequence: TGTGCCAGCATTCGTGACCCGTCTCTCACTGAAGCTTTCTTT.

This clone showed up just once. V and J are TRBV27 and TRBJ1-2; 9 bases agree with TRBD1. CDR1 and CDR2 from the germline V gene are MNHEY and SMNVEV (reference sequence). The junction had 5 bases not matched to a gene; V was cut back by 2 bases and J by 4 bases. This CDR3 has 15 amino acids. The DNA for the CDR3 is TGTGCCAGCAGTTTAGCAACAGGGGGCTCCTATGGCTACACCTTC. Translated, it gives CASSLATGGSYGYTF.

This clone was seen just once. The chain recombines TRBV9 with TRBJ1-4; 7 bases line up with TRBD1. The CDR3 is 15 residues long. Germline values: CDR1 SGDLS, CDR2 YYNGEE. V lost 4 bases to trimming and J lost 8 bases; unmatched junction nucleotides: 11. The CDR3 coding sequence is TGTGCCAGCAGCCCTCGACAGGGTGGGGGGGAAAAACTGTTTTTT. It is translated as CASSPRQGGGEKLFF.

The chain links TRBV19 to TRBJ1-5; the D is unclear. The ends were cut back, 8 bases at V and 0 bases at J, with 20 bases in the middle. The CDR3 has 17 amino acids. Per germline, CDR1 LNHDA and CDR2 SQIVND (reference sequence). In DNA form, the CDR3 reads TGTGCCAGTCGTTTACCGACGCAGACCATTAGCAATCAGCCCCAGCATTTT. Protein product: CASRLPTQTISNQPQHF.

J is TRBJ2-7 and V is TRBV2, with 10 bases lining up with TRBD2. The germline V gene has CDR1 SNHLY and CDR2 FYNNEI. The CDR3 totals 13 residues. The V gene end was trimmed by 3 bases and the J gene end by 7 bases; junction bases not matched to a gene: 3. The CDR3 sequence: CASSEGLAIEQYF. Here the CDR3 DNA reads TGTGCCAGCAGTGAGGGACTAGCGATTGAGCAGTACTTC.

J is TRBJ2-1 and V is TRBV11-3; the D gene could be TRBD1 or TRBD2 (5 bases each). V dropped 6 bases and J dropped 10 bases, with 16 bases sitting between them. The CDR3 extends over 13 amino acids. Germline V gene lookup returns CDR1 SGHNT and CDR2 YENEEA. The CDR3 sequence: CASRGPPRGEQFF. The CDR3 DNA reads TGTGCCAGCAGGGGACCTCCTAGGGGCGAGCAGTTCTTC.

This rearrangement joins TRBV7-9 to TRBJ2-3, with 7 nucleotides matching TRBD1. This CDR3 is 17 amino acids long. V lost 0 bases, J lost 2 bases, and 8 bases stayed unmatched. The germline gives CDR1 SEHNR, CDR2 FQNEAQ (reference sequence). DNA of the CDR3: TGTGCCAGCAGCTTAGCTTTGTCGGACAGGATCACAGATACGCAGTATTTT. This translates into CASSLALSDRITDTQYF.

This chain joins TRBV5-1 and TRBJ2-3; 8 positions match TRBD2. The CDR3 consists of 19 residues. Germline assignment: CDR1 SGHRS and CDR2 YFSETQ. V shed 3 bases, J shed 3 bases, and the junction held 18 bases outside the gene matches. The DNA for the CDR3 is TGCGCCAGCAGCTATATCTTCCCCGGGGGGGGCCCCAGTACAGATACGCAGTATTTT. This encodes CASSYIFPGGGPSTDTQYF.

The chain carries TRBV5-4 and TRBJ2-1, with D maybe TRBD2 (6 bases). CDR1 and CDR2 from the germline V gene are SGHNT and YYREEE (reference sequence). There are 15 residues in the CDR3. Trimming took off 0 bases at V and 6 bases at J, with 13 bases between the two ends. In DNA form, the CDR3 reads TGTGCCAGCAGCTTGGGACTAGATGAGTTCAATGAGCAGTTCTTC. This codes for CASSLGLDEFNEQFF. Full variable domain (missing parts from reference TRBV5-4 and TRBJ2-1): ETGVTQSPTHLIKTRGQQVTLRCSSQSGHNTVSWYQQALGQGPQFIFQYYREEENGRGNFPPRFSGLQFPNYSSELNVNALELDDSALYLCASSLGLDEFNEQFFGPGTRLTVL.

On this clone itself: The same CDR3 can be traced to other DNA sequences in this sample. In DNA, the CDR3 is TGTGCCAGCTCGCATGGATCTAGCGGGAGGGGCAATGAGCAGTTCTTC. Translated, it gives CASSHGSSGRGNEQFF. The V gene is TRBV19, the J gene TRBJ2-1, with TRBD2 matching over 12 bases. The germline CDR1 and CDR2 sequences are LNHDA and SQIVND (reference sequence). Trimming took 9 bases from V and 6 from J; bases not matched to a gene: 12. This CDR3 is 16 amino acids long.

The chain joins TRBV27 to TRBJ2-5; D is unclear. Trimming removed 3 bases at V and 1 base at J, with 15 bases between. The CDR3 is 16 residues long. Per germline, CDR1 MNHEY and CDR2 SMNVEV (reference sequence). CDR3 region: CASSFGVTRPQETQYF. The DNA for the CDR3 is TGTGCCAGCAGTTTTGGGGTTACGCGCCCCCAAGAGACCCAGTACTTC.